A single TCR beta chain is shown here with its context. These data belong to a study of blood T cell repertoires in COVID-19. Across the study: Samples representing acute and convalescent COVID-19 were sourced from the United States, Italy and Spain. Sample material is recorded as cDNA or gDNA derived from T cells, B-cell-depleted T cells, or PBMCs.

Recruits, aged roughly 18 to 100 years, lived in 24 US areas. Per the study methods: Counts of nucleated cells, estimated from reference gene primer amplification, were obtained. The table came from immunoSEQ multiplex PCR; TCRdb's copy has only in-frame clones and leaves some out. D and trimming come from the DNA, and the V and J calls and clone size come from that table. In the table there are some 220,000 clones, 86% of which are singletons. This CDR3 spans 21 amino acids. The junction had 17 bases not matched to a gene; V was cut back by 3 bases and J by 0 bases. CDR1 is KGHDR, CDR2 SFDVKD, per germline.

The V gene is TRBV24-1, the J gene TRBJ2-1; 9 nucleotides agree with TRBD1. Sequenced material: PBMCs or T cells enriched from blood (not recorded which). The TCR sequence derives from a woman in her forties with acute COVID-19. Here the CDR3 DNA reads TGTGCCACCAGTGATCTACCCGGCAGGGACAGGGCCCTCAGCTCCTACAATGAGCAGTTCTTC. The encoded protein is CATSDLPGRDRALSSYNEQFF.